This T cell receptor beta chain derives from a study of long-term antiretroviral therapy in people with HIV. V shed 2 bases and J shed 9 bases, with 20 bases lying between them. The CDR3 has 16 amino acids. Per germline, CDR1 MGHRA and CDR2 YSYEKL. Every one of the participants with HIV received treatment in the United States. The assay used was immunoSEQ (version v3.0), run at survey level. Sequencing was performed with immunoSEQ multiplex PCR; in TCRdb, only in-frame clones are kept and a portion is missing. The table has around 29,000 clones, 80% seen once. The sample was unsorted PBMCs, taken 0.3 years after starting antiretroviral therapy. This TCR derives from a man aged 40-49 years with HIV. The chain is built from TRBV4-1 and TRBJ2-1; TRBD1 or TRBD2 may be the D gene (7 bases each). CDR3: CASSQYTGRGGGEQFF. For the CDR3, the DNA is TGCGCCAGCAGCCAATACACCGGCAGGGGGGGTGGTGAGCAGTTCTTC.